Shown below are 4 T cell receptor beta chains from a single sample sequenced in a study of blood T cell repertoires in COVID-19. The protocol was immunoSEQ multiplex PCR, while the TCRdb copy is restricted to in-frame clones and leaves out a portion. The table lists about 270,000 clones, roughly 86% of them singletons, with about 2.7% in the top ten. Material: PBMCs or T cells enriched from blood (not recorded which). Receptor source: a woman aged 18 to 35 who had recovered from COVID-19.

This chain uses TRBV27 with TRBJ2-3; D may be TRBD2 (6 bases). The V and J ends lost 3 bases and 6 bases respectively, with 16 bases between them. Germline V lookup: CDR1 MNHEY, CDR2 SMNVEV (reference sequence). CDR3 size: 15 residues. The CDR3 loop reads CASSLAGRRVDTQYF. The CDR3 nucleotides are TGTGCCAGCAGTTTGGCGGGAAGGAGGGTCGATACGCAGTATTTT.

The rearrangement joins TRBV7-2 to TRBJ2-1, with 7 bases lining up with TRBD2. The CDR3 loop spans 16 amino acids. With 7 bases clipped from V and 3 bases from J, the junction kept 12 bases outside the gene matches. Per germline, CDR1 SGHTA and CDR2 FQGNSA. The CDR3 loop reads CASTPLSGSVYNEQFF. As DNA, the CDR3 is TGTGCCAGCACCCCTCTTAGCGGGTCAGTCTACAATGAGCAGTTCTTC. Based on the CDR3 plus reference TRBV7-2 and TRBJ2-1, the full variable domain is GAGVSQSPSNKVTEKGKDVELRCDPISGHTALYWYRQSLGQGLEFLIYFQGNSAPDKSGLPSDRFSAERTGGSVSTLTIQRTQQEDSAVYLCASTPLSGSVYNEQFFGPGTRLTVL.

The V and J genes are TRBV14 and TRBJ1-2; 9 positions match TRBD1. The CDR3 is 15 amino acids. Germline lookup yields CDR1 SGHDN and CDR2 FVKESK. After removal of 1 base from V and 7 bases from J, the junction contained 7 bases not matched to a gene. This chain's CDR3 is CASSQVSGTGPGYTF. As DNA, the CDR3 is TGTGCCAGCAGCCAAGTTTCCGGGACAGGGCCTGGCTACACCTTC.

This clone was seen only a few times. The chain combines TRBV7-9 with TRBJ1-2; 9 bases match TRBD1. V shed 3 bases, J shed 0 bases, and the junction held 14 bases outside the gene matches. The CDR3 totals 19 residues. The germline V gene has CDR1 SEHNR and CDR2 FQNEAQ (reference sequence). CDR3 amino acids: CASSLARGTGNYTNYGYTF. The CDR3 nucleotides are TGTGCCAGCAGCTTGGCGAGGGGGACAGGGAATTATACTAACTATGGCTACACCTTC.